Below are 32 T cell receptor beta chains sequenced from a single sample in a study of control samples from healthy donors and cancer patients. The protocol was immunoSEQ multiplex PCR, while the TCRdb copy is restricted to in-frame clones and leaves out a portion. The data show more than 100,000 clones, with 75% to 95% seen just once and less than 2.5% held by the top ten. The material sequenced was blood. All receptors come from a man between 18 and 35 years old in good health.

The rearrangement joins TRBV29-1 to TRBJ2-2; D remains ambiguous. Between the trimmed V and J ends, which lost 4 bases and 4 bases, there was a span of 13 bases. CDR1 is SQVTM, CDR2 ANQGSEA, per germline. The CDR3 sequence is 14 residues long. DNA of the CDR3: TGCAGCGTTGCCCGCAGGCTTGGCACCGGGGAGCTGTTTTTT. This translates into CSVARRLGTGELFF.

The CDR3 loop is CASSIEAGRTFF. DNA for the CDR3: TGTGCCAGTAGTATAGAGGCAGGGAGAACTTTCTTT. The J gene is TRBJ1-1, the V gene TRBV19; weak D call: TRBD1 (5 bases). The ends were cut back, 0 bases at V and 12 bases at J, with 11 bases in the middle. The CDR3 has 12 amino acids. CDR1 LNHDA and CDR2 SQIVND come from the germline V gene (reference sequence).

The DNA of the CDR3 is TGTGCCAGCAGTCCCGGGACTAGCGGTCACAATGAGCAGTTCTTC. It encodes CASSPGTSGHNEQFF. The chain couples TRBV27 to TRBJ2-1; TRBD2 matches 11 bases. Germline-derived CDR1 and CDR2 are MNHEY and SMNVEV (reference sequence). CDR3 length: 15 residues. With V trimmed by 5 bases and J by 5 bases, 5 bases remained unmatched.

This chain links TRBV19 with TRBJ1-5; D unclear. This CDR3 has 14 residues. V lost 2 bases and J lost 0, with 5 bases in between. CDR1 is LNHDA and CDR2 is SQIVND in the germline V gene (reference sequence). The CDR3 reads CASSIQNSNQPQHF. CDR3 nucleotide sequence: TGTGCCAGTAGTATACAGAATAGCAATCAGCCCCAGCATTTT.

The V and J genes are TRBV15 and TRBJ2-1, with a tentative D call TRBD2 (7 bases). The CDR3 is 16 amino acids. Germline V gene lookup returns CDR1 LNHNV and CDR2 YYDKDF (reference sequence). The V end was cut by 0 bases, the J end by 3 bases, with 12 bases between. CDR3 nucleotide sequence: TGTGCCACCAGCAGAGATCCGGGGGGCGTCTACAATGAGCAGTTCTTC. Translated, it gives CATSRDPGGVYNEQFF.

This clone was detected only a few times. The CDR3 sequence is CATSTGGISGRNNEQFF. DNA of the CDR3: TGTGCCACCAGCACCGGGGGGATTTCGGGGAGGAACAATGAGCAGTTCTTC. The V gene is TRBV15, the J gene TRBJ2-1; the match to TRBD2 covers 7 bases. This CDR3 is 17 amino acids long. CDR1 and CDR2 from the germline V gene are LNHNV and YYDKDF (reference sequence). J was trimmed by 5 bases and V by 4 bases; bases with no gene match: 14.

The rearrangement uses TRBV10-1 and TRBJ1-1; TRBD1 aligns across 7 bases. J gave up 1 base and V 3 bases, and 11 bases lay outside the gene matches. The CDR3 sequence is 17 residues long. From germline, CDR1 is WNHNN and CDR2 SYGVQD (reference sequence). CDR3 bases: TGCGCCAGCAGTGACAGTGGGACAGTGGTTCCGAACACTGAAGCTTTCTTT. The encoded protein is CASSDSGTVVPNTEAFF.

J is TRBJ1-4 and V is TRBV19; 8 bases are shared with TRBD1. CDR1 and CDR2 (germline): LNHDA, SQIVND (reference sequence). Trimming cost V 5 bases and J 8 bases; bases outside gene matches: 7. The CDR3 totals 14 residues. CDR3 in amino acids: CASSQGAGGEKLFF. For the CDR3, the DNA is TGTGCCAGTAGTCAGGGGGCCGGGGGAGAAAAACTGTTTTTT. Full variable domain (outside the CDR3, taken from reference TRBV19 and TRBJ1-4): DGGITQSPKYLFRKEGQNVTLSCEQNLNHDAMYWYRQDPGQGLRLIYYSQIVNDFQKGDIAEGYSVSREKKESFPLTVTSAQKNPTAFYLCASSQGAGGEKLFFGSGTQLSVL.

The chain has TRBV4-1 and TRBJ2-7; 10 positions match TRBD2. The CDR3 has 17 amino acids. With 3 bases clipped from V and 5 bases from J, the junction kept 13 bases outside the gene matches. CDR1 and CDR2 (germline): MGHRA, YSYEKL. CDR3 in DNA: TGCGCCAGCAGCCAGGCCCCCTCTAGCGGGGGAGTGGACGAGCAGTACTTC. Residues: CASSQAPSSGGVDEQYF.

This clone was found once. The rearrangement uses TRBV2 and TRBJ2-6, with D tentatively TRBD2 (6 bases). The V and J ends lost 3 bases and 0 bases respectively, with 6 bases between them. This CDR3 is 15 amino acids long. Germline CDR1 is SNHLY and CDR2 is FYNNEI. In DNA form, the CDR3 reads TGTGCCAGCAGTGACGGGAGCTCTGGGGCCAACGTCCTGACTTTC. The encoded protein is CASSDGSSGANVLTF.

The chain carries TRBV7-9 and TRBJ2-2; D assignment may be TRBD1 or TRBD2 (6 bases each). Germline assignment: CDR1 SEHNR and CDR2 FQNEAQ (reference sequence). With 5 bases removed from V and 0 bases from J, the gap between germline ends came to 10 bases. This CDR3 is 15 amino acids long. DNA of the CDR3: TGTGCCAGCAGCCCCGGGGGCGCGAACACCGGGGAGCTGTTTTTT. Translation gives CASSPGGANTGELFF.

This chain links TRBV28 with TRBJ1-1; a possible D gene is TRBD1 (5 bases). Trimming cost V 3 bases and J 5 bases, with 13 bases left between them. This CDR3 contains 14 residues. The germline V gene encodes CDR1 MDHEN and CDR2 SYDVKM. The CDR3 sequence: CASSLDGARTEAFF. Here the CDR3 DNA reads TGTGCCAGCAGTTTGGACGGGGCACGGACTGAAGCTTTCTTT. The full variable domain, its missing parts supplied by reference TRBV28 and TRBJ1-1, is DVKVTQSSRYLVKRTGEKVFLECVQDMDHENMFWYRQDPGLGLRLIYFSYDVKMKEKGDIPEGYSVSREKKERFSLILESASTNQTSMYLCASSLDGARTEAFFGQGTRLTVV.

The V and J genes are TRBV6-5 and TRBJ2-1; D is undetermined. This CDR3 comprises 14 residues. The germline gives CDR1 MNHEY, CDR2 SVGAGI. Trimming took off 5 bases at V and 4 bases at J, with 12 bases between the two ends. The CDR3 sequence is CASSPQPNYNEQFF. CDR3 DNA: TGTGCCAGCAGTCCCCAACCGAATTACAATGAGCAGTTCTTC.

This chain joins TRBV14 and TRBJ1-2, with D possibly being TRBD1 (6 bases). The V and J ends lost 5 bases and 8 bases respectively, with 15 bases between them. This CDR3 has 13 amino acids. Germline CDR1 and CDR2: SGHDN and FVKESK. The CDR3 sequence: CASSGQQLGGYTF. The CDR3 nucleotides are TGTGCCAGCAGCGGACAGCAGCTTGGAGGCTACACCTTC.

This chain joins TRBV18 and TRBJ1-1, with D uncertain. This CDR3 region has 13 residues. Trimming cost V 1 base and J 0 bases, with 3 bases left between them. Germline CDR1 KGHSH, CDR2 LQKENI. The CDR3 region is CASSPRLNTEAFF. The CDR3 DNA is TGTGCCAGCTCACCACGGTTGAACACTGAAGCTTTCTTT.

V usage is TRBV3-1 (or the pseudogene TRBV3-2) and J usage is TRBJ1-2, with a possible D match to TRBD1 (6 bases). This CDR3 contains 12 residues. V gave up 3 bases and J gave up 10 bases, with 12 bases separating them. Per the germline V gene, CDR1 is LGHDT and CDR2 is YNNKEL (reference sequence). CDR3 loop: CASSQRQDDYTF. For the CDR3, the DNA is TGTGCCAGCAGCCAGAGACAGGATGACTACACCTTC.

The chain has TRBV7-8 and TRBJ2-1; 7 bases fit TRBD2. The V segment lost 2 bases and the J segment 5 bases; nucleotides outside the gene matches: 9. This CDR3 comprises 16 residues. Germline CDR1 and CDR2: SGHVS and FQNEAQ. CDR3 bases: TGTGCCAGCAGCTTATTTGGGGCGGGAGCCCACAATGAGCAGTTCTTC. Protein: CASSLFGAGAHNEQFF.

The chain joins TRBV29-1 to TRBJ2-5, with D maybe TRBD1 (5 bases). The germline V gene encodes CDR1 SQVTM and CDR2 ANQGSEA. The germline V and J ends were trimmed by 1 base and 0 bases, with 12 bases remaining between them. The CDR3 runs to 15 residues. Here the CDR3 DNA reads TGCAGCGTTGAAGTTTGGACACTATACCAAGAGACCCAGTACTTC. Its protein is CSVEVWTLYQETQYF.

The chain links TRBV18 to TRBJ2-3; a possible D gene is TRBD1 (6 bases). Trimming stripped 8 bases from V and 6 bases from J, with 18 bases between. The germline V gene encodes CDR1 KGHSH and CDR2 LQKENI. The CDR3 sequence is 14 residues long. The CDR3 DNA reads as TGTGCCAGCACCCCAGGGGAAAGGGGGGATACGCAGTATTTT. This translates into CASTPGERGDTQYF. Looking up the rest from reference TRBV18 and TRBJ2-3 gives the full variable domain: NAGVMQNPRHLVRRRGQEARLRCSPMKGHSHVYWYRQLPEEGLKFMVYLQKENIIDESGMPKERFSAEFPKEGPSILRIQQVVRGDSAAYFCASTPGERGDTQYFGPGTRLTVL.

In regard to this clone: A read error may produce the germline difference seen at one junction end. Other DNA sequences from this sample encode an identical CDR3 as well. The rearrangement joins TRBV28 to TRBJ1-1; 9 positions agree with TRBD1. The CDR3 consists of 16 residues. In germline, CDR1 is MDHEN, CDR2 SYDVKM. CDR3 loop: CASSIQGAVMNTEAFF. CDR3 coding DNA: TGTGCCAGCAGTATACAGGGGGCGGTAATGAACACTGAAGCTTTTTTT.

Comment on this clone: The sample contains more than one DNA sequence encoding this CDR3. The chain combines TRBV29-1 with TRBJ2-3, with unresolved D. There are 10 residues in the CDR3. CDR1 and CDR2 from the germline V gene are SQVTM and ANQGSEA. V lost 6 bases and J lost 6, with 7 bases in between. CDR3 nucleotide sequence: TGCAGCGTCTCTGGGGATACGCAGTATTTT. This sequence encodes CSVSGDTQYF.

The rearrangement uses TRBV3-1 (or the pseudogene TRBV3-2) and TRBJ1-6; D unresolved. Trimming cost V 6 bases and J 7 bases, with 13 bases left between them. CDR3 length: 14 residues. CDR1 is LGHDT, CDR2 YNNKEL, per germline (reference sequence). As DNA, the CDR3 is TGTGCCAGCAGGCCCGGGATGGGAAATTCACCCCTCCACTTT. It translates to CASRPGMGNSPLHF.

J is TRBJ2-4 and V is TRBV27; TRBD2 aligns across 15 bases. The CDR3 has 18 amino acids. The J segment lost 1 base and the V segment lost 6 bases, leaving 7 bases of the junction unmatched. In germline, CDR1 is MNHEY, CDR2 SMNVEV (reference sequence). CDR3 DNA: TGTGCCAGCAGAAGGACTAGCGGGAGGGCCTGGGCCAAAAACATTCAGTACTTC. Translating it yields CASRRTSGRAWAKNIQYF.

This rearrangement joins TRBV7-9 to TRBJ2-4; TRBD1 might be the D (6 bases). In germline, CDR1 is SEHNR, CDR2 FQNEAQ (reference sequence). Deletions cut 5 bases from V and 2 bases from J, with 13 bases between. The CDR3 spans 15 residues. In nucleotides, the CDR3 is TGTGCCAGCAGCCCACAGGGATTAACCAAAAACATTCAGTACTTC. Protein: CASSPQGLTKNIQYF. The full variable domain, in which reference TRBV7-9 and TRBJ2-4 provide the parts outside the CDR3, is DTGVSQNPRHKITKRGQNVTFRCDPISEHNRLYWYRQTLGQGPEFLTYFQNEAQLEKSRLLSDRFSAERPKGSFSTLEIQRTEQGDSAMYLCASSPQGLTKNIQYFGAGTRLSVL.

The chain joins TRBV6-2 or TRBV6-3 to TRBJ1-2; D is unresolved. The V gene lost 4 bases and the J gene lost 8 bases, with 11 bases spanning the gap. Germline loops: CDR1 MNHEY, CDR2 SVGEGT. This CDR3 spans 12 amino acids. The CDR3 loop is CASSLGIGGYTF. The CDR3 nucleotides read TGTGCCAGCAGTTTGGGTATCGGCGGCTACACCTTC.

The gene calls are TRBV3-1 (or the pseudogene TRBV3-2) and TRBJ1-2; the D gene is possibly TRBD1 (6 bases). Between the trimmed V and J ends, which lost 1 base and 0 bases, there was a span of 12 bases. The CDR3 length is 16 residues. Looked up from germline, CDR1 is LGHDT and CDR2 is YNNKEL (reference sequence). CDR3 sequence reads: CASSQAGGSTNYGYTF. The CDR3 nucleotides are TGTGCCAGCAGCCAAGCGGGGGGCAGTACTAACTATGGCTACACCTTC.

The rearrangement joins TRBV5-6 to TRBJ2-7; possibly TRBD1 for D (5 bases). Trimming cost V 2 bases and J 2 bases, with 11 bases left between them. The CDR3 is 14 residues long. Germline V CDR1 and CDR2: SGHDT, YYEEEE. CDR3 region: CASSFFQGPYEQYV. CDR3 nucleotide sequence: TGTGCCAGCAGCTTCTTTCAGGGCCCCTACGAGCAGTACGTC.

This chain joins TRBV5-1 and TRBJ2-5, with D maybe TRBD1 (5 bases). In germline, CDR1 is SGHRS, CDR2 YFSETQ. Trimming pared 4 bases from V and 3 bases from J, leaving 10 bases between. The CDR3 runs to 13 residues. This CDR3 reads CASSPGQKETQYF. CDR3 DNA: TGCGCCAGCAGCCCCGGACAAAAAGAGACCCAGTACTTC. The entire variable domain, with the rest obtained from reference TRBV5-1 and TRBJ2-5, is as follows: KAGVTQTPRYLIKTRGQQVTLSCSPISGHRSVSWYQQTPGQGLQFLFEYFSETQRNKGNFPGRFSGRQFSNSRSEMNVSTLELGDSALYLCASSPGQKETQYFGPGTRLLVL.

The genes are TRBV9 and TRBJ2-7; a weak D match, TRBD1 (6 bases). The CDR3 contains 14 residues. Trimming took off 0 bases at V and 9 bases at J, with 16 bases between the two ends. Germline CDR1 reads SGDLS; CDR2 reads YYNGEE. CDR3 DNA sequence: TGTGCCAGCAGCGTAGCCTGGGATTCAGGGGCGCAGTACTTC. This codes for CASSVAWDSGAQYF.

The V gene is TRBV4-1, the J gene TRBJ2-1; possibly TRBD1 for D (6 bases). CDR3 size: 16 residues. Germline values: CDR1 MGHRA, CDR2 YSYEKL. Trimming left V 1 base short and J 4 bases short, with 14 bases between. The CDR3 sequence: CASSQANRAIYNEQFF. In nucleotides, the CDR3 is TGCGCCAGCAGCCAAGCGAACAGGGCCATTTACAATGAGCAGTTCTTC.

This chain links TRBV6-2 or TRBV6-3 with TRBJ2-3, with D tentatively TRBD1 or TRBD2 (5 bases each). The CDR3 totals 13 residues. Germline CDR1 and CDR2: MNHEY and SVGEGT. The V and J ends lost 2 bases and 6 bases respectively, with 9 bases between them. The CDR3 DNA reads TGTGCCAGCAGTTACCCTGGGACGGATACGCAGTATTTT. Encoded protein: CASSYPGTDTQYF.

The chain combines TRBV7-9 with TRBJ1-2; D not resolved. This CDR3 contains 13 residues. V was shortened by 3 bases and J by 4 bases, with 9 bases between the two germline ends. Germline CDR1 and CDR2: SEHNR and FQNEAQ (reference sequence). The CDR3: CASSLYGPYGYTF. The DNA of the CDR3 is TGTGCCAGCAGCTTGTACGGCCCCTATGGCTACACCTTC.